Shown below are 10 T cell receptor beta chains from a single sample sequenced in a study of Graves' ophthalmopathy and Graves' hyperthyroidism. TCR beta CDR3 amplification used RNA transcripts. After a first-round RT-PCR with HTBI primers, a second-round multiplex PCR was run. TCRdb reprocessed the multiplex PCR reads with MiXCR, giving one entry per CDR3 protein. The sample records 400,000 to 450,000 distinct CDR3 sequences, approximately 21% being singletons. Sequencing used peripheral blood. The source of these receptors is a young woman with stable Graves' hyperthyroidism.

The table lists this clonotype with many counts. V and J are TRBV6-2 or TRBV6-3 and TRBJ2-5; maybe TRBD2 (5 bases). This CDR3 contains 15 residues. Trimming stripped 0 bases from V and 5 bases from J, with 13 bases between. The V gene's germline CDR1 is MNHEY and CDR2 SVGEGT. CDR3 sequence: CASSYSIASQETQYF. In DNA form, the CDR3 reads TGTGCCAGCAGTTACTCGATAGCGTCGCAGGAGACCCAGTACTTC.

This clonotype showed up many times. The chain links TRBV6-1 to TRBJ2-5; 7 nucleotides match TRBD2. CDR1 and CDR2 from the germline V gene are MNHNS and SASEGT. The CDR3 totals 17 residues. Trimming took 1 base from V and 0 from J; bases not matched to a gene: 8. In nucleotides, the CDR3 is TGTGCCAGCAGTGAAGACGGGAGGTTCCCCTACCAAGAGACCCAGTACTTC. Translating it yields CASSEDGRFPYQETQYF.

Only a few counts were recorded for this clonotype. This rearrangement joins TRBV6-1 to TRBJ1-2, with a tentative D call TRBD1 (5 bases). Germline values: CDR1 MNHNS, CDR2 SASEGT. The CDR3 sequence is 16 residues long. Trimming removed 5 bases at V and 5 bases at J, with 21 bases between. The CDR3 region is CASSIQESGWEYGYTF. The CDR3 DNA reads TGTGCCAGCAGTATCCAGGAGTCAGGGTGGGAGTATGGCTACACCTTC.

The chain joins TRBV10-3 to TRBJ2-7; 7 bases line up with TRBD1. V dropped 3 bases and J dropped 3; count of bases not matched to a gene: 8. This CDR3 contains 15 residues. CDR1 ENHRY and CDR2 SYGVKD come from the germline V gene. This chain's CDR3 is CAISEIGNRGYEQYF. In DNA form, the CDR3 reads TGTGCCATCAGTGAAATAGGGAACAGGGGCTACGAGCAGTACTTC.

This clonotype was seen many times. The chain links TRBV20-1 to TRBJ1-1; D might be TRBD1 (6 bases). This CDR3 comprises 14 residues. Germline CDR1 and CDR2: DFQATT and SNEGSKA (reference sequence). The ends were cut back, 0 bases at V and 3 bases at J, with 11 bases in the middle. This CDR3 is CSARDDQGHTEAFF. In DNA, the CDR3 is TGCAGTGCTAGAGATGATCAGGGGCACACTGAAGCTTTCTTT.

V gene TRBV9 combines with J gene TRBJ1-2; D gene ambiguous. This CDR3 is 15 amino acids long. The germline V gene encodes CDR1 SGDLS and CDR2 YYNGEE. Trimming left V 0 bases short and J 1 base short, with 10 bases between. The CDR3 DNA is TGTGCCAGCAGCGTAGGGACGGTCTTTAACTATGGCTACACCTTC. As protein: CASSVGTVFNYGYTF.

A remark on this clonotype: This sequence may be a read error, since a much larger clone differs from it by one base. This chain connects TRBV19 to TRBJ2-4, with D maybe TRBD2 (5 bases). The CDR3 is made up of 16 amino acids. CDR1 LNHDA and CDR2 SQIVND come from the germline V gene (reference sequence). Trimming stripped 3 bases from V and 0 bases from J, with 12 bases between. CDR3 coding DNA: TGTGCCAGTAGTATTAAGGTCGGGATAGCCAAAAACATTCAGTACTTC. It yields the protein CASSIKVGIAKNIQYF. The full variable domain, with the rest looked up from reference TRBV19 and TRBJ2-4, is DGGITQSPKYLFRKEGQNVTLSCEQNLNHDAMYWYRQDPGQGLRLIYYSQIVNDFQKGDIAEGYSVSREKKESFPLTVTSAQKNPTAFYLCASSIKVGIAKNIQYFGAGTRLSVL.

This clonotype came up many times. The chain carries TRBV9 and TRBJ2-1; D is perhaps TRBD1 (6 bases). V dropped 4 bases and J dropped 10 bases, with 15 bases sitting between them. The CDR3 is 13 amino acids. Germline values: CDR1 SGDLS, CDR2 YYNGEE. The CDR3 DNA sequence: TGTGCCAGCAGCCCCGGTGGGGGCCGGGAGCAGTTCTTC. This encodes CASSPGGGREQFF.

J is TRBJ1-2 and V is TRBV28; 9 positions match TRBD1. Germline values: CDR1 MDHEN, CDR2 SYDVKM. This CDR3 contains 16 residues. Trimming took 10 bases from V and 0 from J; bases not matched to a gene: 12. The CDR3 DNA sequence: TGTGCCACCAACCGGGACAGGGATTCAGCTAACTATGGCTACACCTTC. Translation gives CATNRDRDSANYGYTF.

This clonotype appeared many times. V gene TRBV24-1 combines with J gene TRBJ1-5, with 7 bases aligning to TRBD1. In germline, CDR1 is KGHDR, CDR2 SFDVKD. This CDR3 contains 16 residues. Trimming cost V 3 bases and J 0 bases; bases outside gene matches: 4. This CDR3 reads CATSDTGQISNQPQHF. CDR3 coding DNA: TGTGCCACCAGTGATACGGGACAGATTAGCAATCAGCCCCAGCATTTT.